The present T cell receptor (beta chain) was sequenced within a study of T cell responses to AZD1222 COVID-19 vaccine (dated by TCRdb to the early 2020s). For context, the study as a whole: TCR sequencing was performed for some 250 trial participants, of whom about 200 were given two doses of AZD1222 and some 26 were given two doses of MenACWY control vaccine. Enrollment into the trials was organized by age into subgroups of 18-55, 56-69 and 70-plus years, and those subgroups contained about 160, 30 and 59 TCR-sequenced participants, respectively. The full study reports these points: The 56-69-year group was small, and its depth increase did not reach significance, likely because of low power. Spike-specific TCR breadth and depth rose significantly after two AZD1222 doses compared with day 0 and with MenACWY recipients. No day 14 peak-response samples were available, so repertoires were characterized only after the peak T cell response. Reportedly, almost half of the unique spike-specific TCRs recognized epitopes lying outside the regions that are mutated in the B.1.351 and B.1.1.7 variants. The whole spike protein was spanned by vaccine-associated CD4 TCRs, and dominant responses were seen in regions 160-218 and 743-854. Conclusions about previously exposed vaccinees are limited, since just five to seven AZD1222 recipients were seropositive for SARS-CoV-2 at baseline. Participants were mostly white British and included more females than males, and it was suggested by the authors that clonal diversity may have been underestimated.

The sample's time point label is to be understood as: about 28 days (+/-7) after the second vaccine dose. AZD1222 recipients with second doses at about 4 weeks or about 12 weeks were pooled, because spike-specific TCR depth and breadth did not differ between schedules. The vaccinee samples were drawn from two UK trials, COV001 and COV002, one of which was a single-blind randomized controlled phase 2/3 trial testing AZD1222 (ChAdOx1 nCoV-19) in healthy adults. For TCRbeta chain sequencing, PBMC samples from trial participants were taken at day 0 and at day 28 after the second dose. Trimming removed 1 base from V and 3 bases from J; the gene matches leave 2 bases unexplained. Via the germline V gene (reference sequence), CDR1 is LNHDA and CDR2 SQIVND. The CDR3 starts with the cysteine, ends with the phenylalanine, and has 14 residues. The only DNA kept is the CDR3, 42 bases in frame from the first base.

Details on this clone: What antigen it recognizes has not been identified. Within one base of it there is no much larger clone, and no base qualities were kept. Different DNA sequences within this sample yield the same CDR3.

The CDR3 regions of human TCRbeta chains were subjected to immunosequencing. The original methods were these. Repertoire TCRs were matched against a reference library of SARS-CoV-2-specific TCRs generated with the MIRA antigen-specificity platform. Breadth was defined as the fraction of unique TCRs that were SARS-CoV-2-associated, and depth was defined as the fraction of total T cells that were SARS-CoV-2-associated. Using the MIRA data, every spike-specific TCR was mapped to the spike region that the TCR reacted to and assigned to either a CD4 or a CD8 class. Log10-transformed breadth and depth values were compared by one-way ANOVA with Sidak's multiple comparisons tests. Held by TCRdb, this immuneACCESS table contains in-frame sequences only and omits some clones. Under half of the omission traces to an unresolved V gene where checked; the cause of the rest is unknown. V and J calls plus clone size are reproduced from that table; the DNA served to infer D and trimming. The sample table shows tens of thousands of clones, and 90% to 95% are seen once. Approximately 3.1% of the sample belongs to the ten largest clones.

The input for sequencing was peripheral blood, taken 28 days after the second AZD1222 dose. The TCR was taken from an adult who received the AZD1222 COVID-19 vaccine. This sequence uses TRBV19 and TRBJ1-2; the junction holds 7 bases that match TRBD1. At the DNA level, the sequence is TGTGCCAGTAGTATAGGGACAGGCGACTATGGCTACACCTTC. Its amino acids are CASSIGTGDYGYTF.